These 32 T cell receptor beta chains share one sample of origin, sequenced in a study of T cell responses to AZD1222 COVID-19 vaccine. Sequencing used immunoSEQ multiplex PCR; TCRdb keeps in-frame clones, though not all of them. This repertoire shows about 130,000 clones, 90% found once; its top ten account for 4% to 5.5%. The input for sequencing was peripheral blood, taken on day 0 of MenACWY control vaccination. These receptors were obtained from an adult in good health.

CDR3 DNA sequence: TGTGCCACCAGTGATTGGGGCAGTCAGAGCACCGGGGAGCTGTTTTTT. Its protein product is CATSDWGSQSTGELFF. The chain combines TRBV24-1 with TRBJ2-2, with TRBD1 as a possible D gene (5 bases). The V and J ends lost 2 bases and 4 bases respectively, with 13 bases between them. CDR3 size: 16 residues. The germline gives CDR1 KGHDR, CDR2 SFDVKD.

The rearrangement uses TRBV30 and TRBJ2-7; D is possibly TRBD1 or TRBD2 (5 bases each). The CDR3 has 15 residues. CDR1 and CDR2 (germline): GTSNPN, SVGIG (reference sequence). V was shortened by 1 base and J by 3 bases, with 16 bases between the two germline ends. The CDR3 here is CAWSATFGAGYEQYF. The CDR3 DNA reads as TGTGCCTGGAGTGCAACGTTTGGGGCGGGCTACGAGCAGTACTTC.

The V gene is TRBV5-4, the J gene TRBJ1-2; TRBD1 matches at 10 bases. The CDR3 is 15 amino acids. J was trimmed by 3 bases and V by 4 bases; bases with no gene match: 6. Germline CDR1 is SGHNT and CDR2 is YYREEE (reference sequence). In DNA, the CDR3 is TGTGCCAGCAGCACCCCCGGACAGGGGGACTATGGCTACACCTTC. Translation: CASSTPGQGDYGYTF.

The chain uses TRBV4-3 and TRBJ1-2, with D perhaps TRBD1 (6 bases). CDR3 length equals 14 residues. Germline values: CDR1 LGHNA, CDR2 YSLEER. Trimming took off 0 bases at V and 8 bases at J, with 13 bases between the two ends. CDR3 nucleotides: TGCGCCAGCAGCCAAGATCGGACAGCAGGAGGCTACACCTTC. Translated, it gives CASSQDRTAGGYTF.

This clone was detected a few times. This sequence joins TRBV29-1 and TRBJ1-2, with 8 bases that match TRBD1. The CDR3 is made up of 14 amino acids. Germline CDR1 is SQVTM and CDR2 is ANQGSEA. V lost 3 bases, J lost 3 bases, and 6 bases stayed unmatched. CDR3 amino acids: CSVEKDREDYGYTF. In nucleotides, the CDR3 is TGCAGCGTTGAGAAGGACAGGGAGGACTATGGCTACACCTTC.

This chain uses TRBV29-1 with TRBJ1-2, with 9 bases that match TRBD1. V lost 4 bases and J lost 5; bases outside the gene matches: 11. The CDR3 contains 15 residues. CDR1 is SQVTM, CDR2 ANQGSEA, per germline. Written as DNA, the CDR3 is TGCAGCGTTGTCTGGTTGGGACAGGGAGAATATGGCTACACCTTC. Translated: CSVVWLGQGEYGYTF.

The genes are TRBV6-1 and TRBJ2-6, with D perhaps TRBD1 (6 bases). In germline, CDR1 is MNHNS, CDR2 SASEGT. This CDR3 spans 15 amino acids. The V end was cut by 3 bases, the J end by 0 bases, with 6 bases between. The CDR3 DNA reads as TGTGCCAGCAGTGAGGACAGCTCTGGGGCCAACGTCCTGACTTTC. The encoded protein is CASSEDSSGANVLTF.

This chain joins TRBV30 and TRBJ2-1, with 11 bases that match TRBD1. The CDR3 contains 16 residues. Trimming removed 3 bases from V and 6 bases from J; junction bases left unmatched: 10. CDR1 is GTSNPN, CDR2 SVGIG, per germline (reference sequence). CDR3 DNA: TGTGCCTGGAGCCTGTACGGACAGGGGGCTGGCAATGAGCAGTTCTTC. Its translation: CAWSLYGQGAGNEQFF.

The chain has TRBV28 and TRBJ2-1, with 10 bases fitting TRBD1. The ends lost 6 bases at V and 4 bases at J; junction bases unmatched: 9. Germline CDR1 is MDHEN and CDR2 is SYDVKM. This CDR3 contains 16 residues. In nucleotides, the CDR3 is TGTGCCAGCAGACTCATGACAGGGGGCTTATACAATGAGCAGTTCTTC. Protein product: CASRLMTGGLYNEQFF.

J is TRBJ2-1 and V is TRBV11-2; a possible D gene is TRBD1 (5 bases). The CDR3 spans 15 residues. Germline CDR1 is SGHAT and CDR2 is FQNNGV. The V and J ends lost 2 bases and 4 bases respectively, with 12 bases between them. DNA for the CDR3: TGTGCCAGCAGCTTATCCCAGGGAAGTTACAATGAGCAGTTCTTC. Translated, it gives CASSLSQGSYNEQFF.

The chain has TRBV9 and TRBJ1-4, with 8 positions matching TRBD1. Germline V gives CDR1 SGDLS, CDR2 YYNGEE. After removal of 0 bases from V and 7 bases from J, the junction contained 11 bases not matched to a gene. The CDR3 totals 17 residues. Here the CDR3 DNA reads TGTGCCAGCAGCGTAGGGAATGCGGGACAGGTCGCTGAAAAACTGTTTTTT. Translation gives CASSVGNAGQVAEKLFF.

This clone was recorded only once. This chain connects TRBV3-1 (or the pseudogene TRBV3-2) to TRBJ1-2; tentatively, D is TRBD1 (5 bases). The CDR3 length is 14 residues. Trimming stripped 3 bases from V and 4 bases from J, with 12 bases between. The germline gives CDR1 LGHDT, CDR2 YNNKEL (reference sequence). The CDR3 sequence is CASSHLAGTYGYTF. The CDR3 coding sequence is TGTGCCAGCAGCCATCTCGCAGGGACCTATGGCTACACCTTC.

CDR3 sequence: CASSVALGDQETQYF. DNA for the CDR3: TGTGCCAGCAGCGTAGCCCTGGGGGACCAAGAGACCCAGTACTTC. The genes are TRBV9 and TRBJ2-5; D is possibly TRBD1 or TRBD2 (5 bases each). With 0 bases removed from V and 0 bases from J, the gap between germline ends came to 9 bases. From germline, CDR1 is SGDLS and CDR2 YYNGEE. This CDR3 spans 15 amino acids.

The chain uses TRBV6-5 and TRBJ2-7, with 12 bases matching TRBD1. The trim removed 4 bases at V and 5 bases at J, leaving 9 bases unmatched. The germline V gene has CDR1 MNHEY and CDR2 SVGAGI. This CDR3 contains 16 residues. Here the CDR3 reads CASSSGGTGGGDEQYF. In nucleotides, the CDR3 is TGTGCCAGCAGTTCCGGAGGGACAGGGGGCGGTGACGAGCAGTACTTC.

The rearrangement links TRBV9 to TRBJ1-2; D is perhaps TRBD1 (5 bases). The CDR3 length is 14 residues. V lost 0 bases to trimming and J lost 0 bases, with 6 bases between them. Germline CDR1 is SGDLS and CDR2 is YYNGEE. CDR3 amino acids: CASSVGDSNYGYTF. CDR3 DNA: TGTGCCAGCAGCGTAGGGGACTCTAACTATGGCTACACCTTC.

The V and J genes are TRBV7-9 and TRBJ1-1; D not resolved. Germline lookup yields CDR1 SEHNR and CDR2 FQNEAQ (reference sequence). The CDR3 runs 14 residues. V was trimmed by 0 bases and J by 0 bases, leaving 5 bases between them. This CDR3 is CASSLAGMNTEAFF. CDR3 coding DNA: TGTGCCAGCAGCTTAGCAGGGATGAACACTGAAGCTTTCTTT.

The chain links TRBV20-1 to TRBJ1-2; D not certain. The CDR3 runs to 9 residues. The germline gives CDR1 DFQATT, CDR2 SNEGSKA (reference sequence). The CDR3 sequence is CKAEVGYTF. The CDR3 coding sequence is TGCAAAGCCGAGGTCGGCTACACCTTC.

V and J are TRBV10-3 and TRBJ1-5; D not certain. From germline, CDR1 is ENHRY and CDR2 SYGVKD. V shed 3 bases and J shed 0 bases, with 3 bases lying between them. The CDR3 has 13 residues. The CDR3 protein is CAISENSNQPQHF. The CDR3 DNA reads as TGTGCCATCAGTGAAAATAGCAATCAGCCCCAGCATTTT.

V and J are TRBV19 and TRBJ1-5; 7 nucleotides match TRBD1. Germline assignment: CDR1 LNHDA and CDR2 SQIVND (reference sequence). V lost 1 base to trimming and J lost 7 bases; unmatched junction nucleotides: 13. The CDR3 covers 17 residues. The CDR3 spells CASSIGWDRAFGQPQHF. The DNA of the CDR3 is TGTGCCAGTAGTATAGGCTGGGACAGAGCCTTCGGGCAGCCCCAGCATTTT.

The rearrangement links TRBV4-2 to TRBJ2-5, with D unclear. CDR3 length equals 16 residues. V shed 0 bases and J shed 4 bases, with 15 bases lying between them. The germline V gene has CDR1 LGHNA and CDR2 YNFKEQ. In nucleotides, the CDR3 is TGTGCCAGCAGCCAAGATTTTCGCTCAGGCCCAGAGACCCAGTACTTC. Amino acid sequence: CASSQDFRSGPETQYF.

The chain has TRBV12-5 and TRBJ2-1; the match to TRBD2 covers 13 bases. Germline lookup yields CDR1 LGHNT and CDR2 FRNRAP. This CDR3 has 18 amino acids. Trimming cost V 9 bases and J 6 bases; bases outside gene matches: 17. The CDR3 DNA follows: TGTGCTAGCGCACGGAGGACTAGCGGGAGCCCGGCGTCCAATGAGCAGTTCTTC. This codes for CASARRTSGSPASNEQFF.

The V and J genes are TRBV11-1 and TRBJ1-1, with D possibly being TRBD1 (6 bases). The CDR3 is made up of 15 amino acids. V gave up 0 bases and J gave up 1 base, with 9 bases separating them. Germline V CDR1 and CDR2: SGHAT, FQDESV (reference sequence). CDR3 DNA: TGTGCCAGCAGCTTAGCGGGCAGGGGGAACACTGAAGCTTTCTTT. Translation: CASSLAGRGNTEAFF.

The chain carries TRBV27 and TRBJ1-4; 8 bases map to TRBD1. CDR3 length: 15 residues. The junction had 8 bases not matched to a gene; V was cut back by 6 bases and J by 5 bases. The germline gives CDR1 MNHEY, CDR2 SMNVEV (reference sequence). CDR3 DNA sequence: TGTGCCAGCAGCCCCGGACAGGGCCTAAATGAAAAACTGTTTTTT. Residues: CASSPGQGLNEKLFF. Combining the CDR3 with reference TRBV27 and TRBJ1-4 gives the whole variable domain EAQVTQNPRYLITVTGKKLTVTCSQNMNHEYMSWYRQDPGLGLRQIYYSMNVEVTDKGDVPEGYKVSRKEKRNFPLILESPSPNQTSLYFCASSPGQGLNEKLFFGSGTQLSVL.

The chain has TRBV4-1 and TRBJ2-1, with TRBD1 matching 7 bases. Germline lookup yields CDR1 MGHRA and CDR2 YSYEKL. Losses at the gene ends were 5 bases for V and 0 bases for J; bases not matched to a gene: 4. The CDR3 covers 15 residues. This CDR3 reads CASSLWTGSYNEQFF. The CDR3 DNA reads as TGCGCCAGCAGCTTATGGACAGGCTCCTACAATGAGCAGTTCTTC.

The CDR3 spells CASSTGTGNEKLFF. The CDR3, as DNA: TGTGCCAGTAGTACCGGGACAGGGAATGAAAAACTGTTTTTT. The V and J genes are TRBV19 and TRBJ1-4; TRBD1 matches at 9 bases. V was pared by 4 bases and J by 5 bases, with 2 bases of the junction left unmatched. The CDR3 has 14 amino acids. Germline values: CDR1 LNHDA, CDR2 SQIVND (reference sequence).

The V call is TRBV6-5, the J call TRBJ2-7; D not resolved. The CDR3 length is 15 residues. Germline V lookup: CDR1 MNHEY, CDR2 SVGAGI. V was cut by 0 bases and J by 1 base, with 10 bases left in between. CDR3 sequence reads: CASSYSQPGSYEQYF. The CDR3 nucleotides read TGTGCCAGCAGTTACTCACAGCCCGGATCCTACGAGCAGTACTTC.

The sample holds one count of this clone. This chain links TRBV28 with TRBJ1-1, with D perhaps matching TRBD1 (5 bases). This CDR3 region has 16 residues. V lost 8 bases to trimming and J lost 2 bases, with 21 bases between them. CDR1 and CDR2 (germline): MDHEN, SYDVKM. CDR3 sequence: CASWGVAGLANTEAFF. The CDR3 bases are TGTGCCAGCTGGGGCGTGGCAGGGCTCGCCAACACTGAAGCTTTCTTT.

Written as DNA, the CDR3 is TGTGCCAGCTCACAACCGGGACAGGGAAGCTATGAGCAGTTCTTC. Protein: CASSQPGQGSYEQFF. The chain uses TRBV18 and TRBJ2-1; the match to TRBD1 covers 9 bases. Germline-derived CDR1 and CDR2 are KGHSH and LQKENI. The CDR3 covers 15 residues. The V and J ends lost 4 bases and 8 bases, in that order; junction bases with no gene match: 9. The full variable domain, rest sourced from reference TRBV18 and TRBJ2-1, is NAGVMQNPRHLVRRRGQEARLRCSPMKGHSHVYWYRQLPEEGLKFMVYLQKENIIDESGMPKERFSAEFPKEGPSILRIQQVVRGDSAAYFCASSQPGQGSYEQFFGPGTRLTVL.

J is TRBJ1-2 and V is TRBV15; no reliable D call. Trimming cost V 7 bases and J 1 base, with 19 bases left between them. CDR1 LNHNV and CDR2 YYDKDF come from the germline V gene (reference sequence). The CDR3 has 16 residues. The CDR3 is CATTTGSVGVNYGYTF. The CDR3 DNA reads TGTGCCACCACCACTGGGTCCGTCGGGGTTAACTATGGCTACACCTTC.

V and J are TRBV19 and TRBJ1-3; D perhaps matches TRBD1 (5 bases). This CDR3 spans 14 amino acids. CDR1 is LNHDA and CDR2 is SQIVND in the germline V gene (reference sequence). The V end was cut by 7 bases, the J end by 1 base, with 11 bases between. The CDR3 coding sequence is TGTGCCAGTACTGAACAGGTTTCTGGAAACACCATATATTTT. Its translation is CASTEQVSGNTIYF.

This clone was found a few times. The chain couples TRBV29-1 to TRBJ2-3; 8 nucleotides agree with TRBD2. The V gene end was trimmed by 5 bases and the J gene end by 0 bases; junction bases not matched to a gene: 1. Germline V CDR1 and CDR2: SQVTM, ANQGSEA. This CDR3 has 13 amino acids. As DNA, the CDR3 is TGCAGCGTTAGACTAGCGAGCACAGATACGCAGTATTTT. Translation gives CSVRLASTDTQYF.

The chain is built from TRBV28 and TRBJ1-5, with D possibly being TRBD1 (6 bases). Trimming stripped 6 bases from V and 4 bases from J, with 10 bases between. The CDR3 runs to 13 residues. Germline V gene lookup returns CDR1 MDHEN and CDR2 SYDVKM. The DNA for the CDR3 is TGTGCCAGCAGGGAGGGACAAAATCAGCCCCAGCATTTT. It translates to CASREGQNQPQHF.